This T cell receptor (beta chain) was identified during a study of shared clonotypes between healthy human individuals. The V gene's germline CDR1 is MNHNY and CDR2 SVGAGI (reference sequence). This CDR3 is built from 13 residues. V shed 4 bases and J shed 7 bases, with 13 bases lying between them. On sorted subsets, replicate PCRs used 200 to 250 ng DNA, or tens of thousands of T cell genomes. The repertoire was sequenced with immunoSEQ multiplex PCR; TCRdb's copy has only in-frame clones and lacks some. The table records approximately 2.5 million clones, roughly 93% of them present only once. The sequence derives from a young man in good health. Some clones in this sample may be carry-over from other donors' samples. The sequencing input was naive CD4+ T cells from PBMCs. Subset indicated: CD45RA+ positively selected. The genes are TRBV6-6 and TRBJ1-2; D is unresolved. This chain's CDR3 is CASSWDPPSGYTF. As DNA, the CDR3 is TGTGCCAGCAGTTGGGATCCACCGAGTGGCTACACCTTC.